This TCR beta chain was recorded in a study of blood T cells in healthy people across ages. General study results and limits: Naive T cell percentage by flow cytometry tracked strongly with beta diversity. As age increased, TCR beta diversity per million T cells fell in a roughly linear fashion. PBMCs went unsorted, and a conclusive naive versus antigen-experienced comparison was therefore prevented.

Caucasian individuals from Russia who were healthy and aged about 6 to 95 acted as donors. PCR was performed a second time for about 6 to 12 cycles using a sample-barcoded 5' primer and a J-beta primer mix. TCRdb called the 5' RACE reads again in MiXCR, with one record for every CDR3 protein. The table records 1,800,000 or so distinct CDR3 sequences, 30% to 40% of them present only once. This clonotype came up a few times. The antigen is not known. CDR3 length: 15 residues. V was shortened by 4 bases and J by 3 bases, with 15 bases between the two germline ends. This receptor was identified in a human donor in good health. This chain connects TRBV12-3 or TRBV12-4 to TRBJ2-5, with D maybe TRBD2 (6 bases). What was sequenced was blood. CDR3 region: CASSSGGTEEETQYF. CDR3 sequence (DNA): TGTGCCAGCAGTTCAGGAGGGACGGAGGAAGAGACCCAGTACTTC.